This T cell receptor (beta chain) was found in a study of cytomegalovirus exposure and HLA in healthy donors. Findings of the study overall: The analysis excluded some indistinguishable V segments, including TRBV6-2 and TRBV6-3. For most TCR beta V segments, an earlier analysis put the productive rate at about 90% or about 30% of the time.

The primer mix had 60 Vbeta and 13 Jbeta primers. The data were produced by immunoSEQ multiplex PCR, yet TCRdb's version contains in-frame clones alone and is incomplete. The sample contains about 36,000 clones, over 60% of which appear only once. Regarding this clone: Its antigen is still unknown.

The germline gives CDR1 MGHRA, CDR2 YSYEKL. With 3 bases removed from V and 5 bases from J, the gap between germline ends came to 13 bases. This CDR3 region has 14 residues. The TCR sequence derives from a man aged 25-45 years in good health and CMV-seronegative. The specimen sequenced was PBMCs. The chain uses TRBV4-1 and TRBJ1-1; D may be TRBD1 (5 bases). The CDR3 DNA is TGCGCCAGCAGCCACGAATCCAGGGTGACTGAAGCTTTCTTT. It is translated as CASSHESRVTEAFF.